This entry lists 26 T cell receptor beta chains sequenced from one sample in a study of OX40 agonist ivuxolimab in advanced cancers. Data came from immunoSEQ multiplex PCR; TCRdb stores just in-frame clones and leaves some out. The sample records tens of thousands of clones, 70% to 90% being singletons. The sequencing used CD4+ or CD8+ T cells sorted from blood, collected in a trial of the OX40 agonist ivuxolimab. These receptors came from an adult with an advanced solid tumor such as melanoma, head and neck, liver or kidney cancer.

The V and J genes are TRBV5-1 and TRBJ2-3; 14 nucleotides line up with TRBD2. The germline V gene has CDR1 SGHRS and CDR2 YFSETQ. This CDR3 contains 19 residues. The J segment lost 6 bases and the V segment lost 1 base, leaving 13 bases of the junction unmatched. DNA for the CDR3: TGCGCCAGCAGCTTGTCCCGGACTAGCGGGGGGCTTGGAGTGGATACGCAGTATTTT. The encoded protein is CASSLSRTSGGLGVDTQYF.

V usage is TRBV7-2 and J usage is TRBJ2-5, with D possibly called TRBD1 or TRBD2 (5 bases each). Germline CDR1 reads SGHTA; CDR2 reads FQGNSA. Trimming removed 4 bases at V and 4 bases at J, with 16 bases between. The CDR3 is made up of 15 amino acids. The CDR3 sequence is CASSSQRGETETQYF. For the CDR3, the DNA is TGTGCCAGCAGCTCGCAGAGGGGCGAGACAGAGACCCAGTACTTC.

The chain carries TRBV7-9 and TRBJ2-2; TRBD2 matches 13 bases. The CDR3 extends over 17 amino acids. With 3 bases clipped from V and 1 base from J, the junction kept 2 bases outside the gene matches. The germline gives CDR1 SEHNR, CDR2 FQNEAQ (reference sequence). The CDR3 protein is CASSFGLAGVNTGELFF. The CDR3 DNA follows: TGTGCCAGCAGCTTCGGACTAGCGGGAGTGAACACCGGGGAGCTGTTTTTT. The full variable domain, completed using reference TRBV7-9 and TRBJ2-2, is DTGVSQNPRHKITKRGQNVTFRCDPISEHNRLYWYRQTLGQGPEFLTYFQNEAQLEKSRLLSDRFSAERPKGSFSTLEIQRTEQGDSAMYLCASSFGLAGVNTGELFFGEGSRLTVL.

The gene calls are TRBV5-4 and TRBJ2-1; TRBD2 agrees at 7 bases. Losses at the gene ends were 4 bases for V and 8 bases for J; bases not matched to a gene: 12. From germline, CDR1 is SGHNT and CDR2 YYREEE (reference sequence). The CDR3 contains 15 residues. CDR3: CASSRVAGAGDEQFF. The CDR3 DNA follows: TGTGCCAGCAGCCGGGTGGCGGGAGCCGGGGATGAGCAGTTCTTC. The full variable domain, completed using reference TRBV5-4 and TRBJ2-1, is ETGVTQSPTHLIKTRGQQVTLRCSSQSGHNTVSWYQQALGQGPQFIFQYYREEENGRGNFPPRFSGLQFPNYSSELNVNALELDDSALYLCASSRVAGAGDEQFFGPGTRLTVL.

The chain uses TRBV5-1 and TRBJ2-4; maybe TRBD1 (6 bases). The CDR3 has 13 amino acids. V lost 5 bases and J lost 5, with 11 bases in between. The germline V gene has CDR1 SGHRS and CDR2 YFSETQ. The CDR3 region has the DNA TGCGCCAGCAGGGGGGACACCGAAAACATTCAGTACTTC. Amino acids: CASRGDTENIQYF. The complete variable domain, with remaining parts taken from reference TRBV5-1 and TRBJ2-4, reads KAGVTQTPRYLIKTRGQQVTLSCSPISGHRSVSWYQQTPGQGLQFLFEYFSETQRNKGNFPGRFSGRQFSNSRSEMNVSTLELGDSALYLCASRGDTENIQYFGAGTRLSVL.

This sequence joins TRBV7-9 and TRBJ2-7; D not certain. V was clipped by 5 bases and J by 3 bases, with 8 bases between them. This CDR3 is 12 amino acids long. Per the germline V gene, CDR1 is SEHNR and CDR2 is FQNEAQ (reference sequence). CDR3 sequence (DNA): TGTGCCAGCAGCCCCGGGCACTACGAGCAGTACTTC. The encoded protein is CASSPGHYEQYF.

This chain connects TRBV7-9 to TRBJ1-4, with 8 bases aligning to TRBD1. CDR3 length equals 17 residues. V shed 5 bases, J shed 1 base, and the junction held 9 bases outside the gene matches. CDR1 is SEHNR, CDR2 FQNEAQ, per germline (reference sequence). The CDR3 nucleotides read TGTGCCAGCAGCAATAACAGGGGGATTTTAACTAATGAAAAACTGTTTTTT. Its protein is CASSNNRGILTNEKLFF. The full variable domain, rest sourced from reference TRBV7-9 and TRBJ1-4, is DTGVSQNPRHKITKRGQNVTFRCDPISEHNRLYWYRQTLGQGPEFLTYFQNEAQLEKSRLLSDRFSAERPKGSFSTLEIQRTEQGDSAMYLCASSNNRGILTNEKLFFGSGTQLSVL.

The rearrangement uses TRBV5-4 and TRBJ2-5, with a weak D call TRBD2 (5 bases). Trimming removed 2 bases from V and 3 bases from J, with 8 bases in between. The CDR3 extends over 13 amino acids. In germline, CDR1 is SGHNT, CDR2 YYREEE (reference sequence). The CDR3 region has the DNA TGTGCCAGCAGCTTACGAGGGAAAGAGACCCAGTACTTC. Encoded protein: CASSLRGKETQYF.

The chain carries TRBV28 and TRBJ1-1; D call uncertain. V was trimmed by 2 bases and J by 13 bases, leaving 17 bases between them. Germline CDR1 and CDR2: MDHEN and SYDVKM. The length of the CDR3 is 13 residues. CDR3 sequence: CASSLGVRRPSFF. The CDR3 nucleotides are TGTGCCAGCAGTTTAGGAGTACGGCGCCCGAGTTTCTTT.

This clone occurred once. This chain links TRBV11-3 with TRBJ2-7; D is uncertain. The germline gives CDR1 SGHNT, CDR2 YENEEA. This CDR3 is 13 amino acids long. The V and J ends lost 4 bases and 2 bases respectively, with 9 bases between them. CDR3 sequence (DNA): TGTGCCAGCAGCTGGGTCGACCCCTACGAGCAGTACTTC. Protein: CASSWVDPYEQYF.

The gene calls are TRBV7-8 and TRBJ1-2, with 10 positions matching TRBD1. This CDR3 has 14 residues. Trimming at V came to 4 bases and at J to 11 bases, leaving 10 bases not matched to a gene. CDR1 SGHVS and CDR2 FQNEAQ come from the germline V gene. The CDR3 DNA sequence: TGTGCCAGCAGCTCCACCGGACAGGGGGTTAATTACACCTTC. Amino acid sequence: CASSSTGQGVNYTF. The entire variable domain, with the rest obtained from reference TRBV7-8 and TRBJ1-2, is as follows: GAGVSQSPRYKVAKRGQDVALRCDPISGHVSLFWYQQALGQGPEFLTYFQNEAQLDKSGLPSDRFFAERPEGSVSTLKIQRTQQEDSAVYLCASSSTGQGVNYTFGSGTRLTVV.

The gene calls are TRBV10-3 and TRBJ2-3, with TRBD2 matching 10 bases. Germline values: CDR1 ENHRY, CDR2 SYGVKD. Losses at the gene ends were 7 bases for V and 0 bases for J; bases not matched to a gene: 10. The CDR3 is made up of 17 amino acids. Here the CDR3 DNA reads TGTGCCATCAAGAAGGGTAGCGGGGGGCCTAGCACAGATACGCAGTATTTT. Translation: CAIKKGSGGPSTDTQYF.

This clone has just a few counts. This chain links TRBV2 with TRBJ2-3, with 10 bases matching TRBD2. CDR1 and CDR2 from the germline V gene are SNHLY and FYNNEI. This CDR3 region has 15 residues. Unmatched junction bases numbered 6, after V lost 3 bases and J lost 6 bases. CDR3 sequence (DNA): TGTGCCAGCAGTGAGGGAGCGGGAGGGGCCGATACGCAGTATTTT. The encoded protein is CASSEGAGGADTQYF.

The chain recombines TRBV19 with TRBJ1-6; TRBD1 matches at 12 bases. The trim removed 2 bases at V and 10 bases at J, leaving 9 bases unmatched. This CDR3 comprises 17 residues. Germline assignment: CDR1 LNHDA and CDR2 SQIVND (reference sequence). CDR3 region: CASSITPTGTGGSPLHF. The CDR3, as DNA: TGTGCCAGTAGTATAACCCCAACCGGGACAGGGGGCTCACCCCTCCACTTT.

The chain is built from TRBV5-4 and TRBJ2-7; D is unclear. From germline, CDR1 is SGHNT and CDR2 YYREEE (reference sequence). The CDR3 totals 12 residues. Trimming left V 3 bases short and J 4 bases short, with 8 bases between. The CDR3 DNA sequence: TGTGCCAGCAGCTCCGAAGCTTACGAGCAGTACTTC. Translation gives CASSSEAYEQYF.

The chain has TRBV28 and TRBJ1-6; 7 positions agree with TRBD1. J lost 8 bases, V lost 6 bases, and 7 bases had no gene match. CDR1 is MDHEN and CDR2 is SYDVKM in the germline V gene. The CDR3 consists of 14 residues. The CDR3 sequence: CASRGQSVDSPLHF. The CDR3 region has the DNA TGTGCCAGCAGGGGACAGTCTGTAGATTCACCCCTCCACTTT.

The chain has TRBV19 and TRBJ1-2, with 8 bases identical to TRBD1. This CDR3 is 13 amino acids long. Germline assignment: CDR1 LNHDA and CDR2 SQIVND (reference sequence). Trimming cost V 6 bases and J 4 bases; bases outside gene matches: 4. DNA for the CDR3: TGTGCCAGTAGGGGCGGACAGGGCTATGGCTACACCTTC. Translating it yields CASRGGQGYGYTF. Full variable domain (remainder filled in from reference TRBV19 and TRBJ1-2): DGGITQSPKYLFRKEGQNVTLSCEQNLNHDAMYWYRQDPGQGLRLIYYSQIVNDFQKGDIAEGYSVSREKKESFPLTVTSAQKNPTAFYLCASRGGQGYGYTFGSGTRLTVV.

On this clone: This CDR3 is also generated by other DNA sequences in the sample. J is TRBJ2-6 and V is TRBV5-1, with D maybe TRBD1 (5 bases). This CDR3 region has 15 residues. Trimming took off 1 base at V and 1 base at J, with 6 bases between the two ends. From germline, CDR1 is SGHRS and CDR2 YFSETQ. CDR3 protein: CASSLTGSGANVLTF. The DNA of the CDR3 is TGCGCCAGCAGCTTGACAGGTTCTGGGGCCAACGTCCTGACTTTC.

The chain has TRBV4-2 and TRBJ2-3; 12 nucleotides align to TRBD2. Trimming took 4 bases from V and 0 from J; bases not matched to a gene: 11. The germline gives CDR1 LGHNA, CDR2 YNFKEQ. The CDR3 is 19 amino acids. CDR3 sequence (DNA): TGTGCCAGCAGCCGGGGAGGGCTAGCGGGGGGGATTAGCACAGATACGCAGTATTTT. Protein: CASSRGGLAGGISTDTQYF.

The chain is built from TRBV6-1 and TRBJ2-7; D might be TRBD1 (5 bases). Germline values: CDR1 MNHNS, CDR2 SASEGT. Trimming stripped 7 bases from V and 3 bases from J, with 19 bases between. The CDR3 contains 15 residues. Here the CDR3 reads CASTPPTVFFYEQYF. The CDR3 bases are TGTGCCAGCACCCCCCCGACAGTTTTCTTCTACGAGCAGTACTTC.

This clone was recorded once. The J gene is TRBJ2-5, the V gene TRBV5-4, with D perhaps matching TRBD2 (6 bases). V was clipped by 4 bases and J by 5 bases, with 15 bases between them. The CDR3 sequence is 14 residues long. Germline V lookup: CDR1 SGHNT, CDR2 YYREEE (reference sequence). The chain's CDR3 is CASSPPGGRETQYF. CDR3 sequence (DNA): TGTGCCAGCAGCCCCCCAGGAGGGAGGGAGACCCAGTACTTC.

This clone was recorded once. The V gene is TRBV27, the J gene TRBJ2-5; D might be TRBD2 (6 bases). V shed 6 bases and J shed 5 bases, with 19 bases lying between them. CDR3 length equals 15 residues. Germline V gene data show CDR1 as MNHEY and CDR2 as SMNVEV (reference sequence). CDR3 DNA: TGTGCCAGCAGCCTAAGGCCCTCCCGGGAGGAGACCCAGTACTTC. Translation gives CASSLRPSREETQYF.

The J gene is TRBJ2-7, the V gene TRBV9; D is unclear. The germline CDR1 and CDR2 sequences are SGDLS and YYNGEE. V lost 0 bases, J lost 2 bases, and 9 bases lay in between. The CDR3 runs 14 residues. The CDR3 is CASSVGGVAYEQYF. The CDR3 bases are TGTGCCAGCAGCGTAGGTGGCGTCGCCTACGAGCAGTACTTC.

The gene calls are TRBV5-6 and TRBJ2-1, with D unresolved. The germline CDR1 and CDR2 sequences are SGHDT and YYEEEE. The CDR3 length is 14 residues. V was shortened by 2 bases and J by 3 bases, with 9 bases between the two germline ends. The CDR3: CASSFVGIYNEQFF. The CDR3 DNA reads as TGTGCCAGCAGCTTCGTAGGCATCTACAATGAGCAGTTCTTC.

The rearrangement uses TRBV27 and TRBJ2-1; D is uncertain. V was clipped by 3 bases and J by 5 bases, with 8 bases between them. The length of the CDR3 is 13 residues. CDR1 and CDR2 from the germline V gene are MNHEY and SMNVEV (reference sequence). CDR3 nucleotide sequence: TGTGCCAGCAGTTTGGGCTGGAACAATGAGCAGTTCTTC. Its protein is CASSLGWNNEQFF.

The genes are TRBV5-4 and TRBJ1-2, with D maybe TRBD1 (6 bases). CDR1 SGHNT and CDR2 YYREEE come from the germline V gene (reference sequence). The CDR3 covers 14 residues. V lost 2 bases, J lost 4 bases, and 12 bases lay in between. CDR3 nucleotide sequence: TGTGCCAGCAGCTTTTCAGGGGCTATCTATGGCTACACCTTC. This codes for CASSFSGAIYGYTF.